The clone carrying this T cell receptor beta chain was detected only once. The antigen remains unidentified. This record comes from a study of graft-versus-host responses after intestinal transplantation. TCRdb's copy holds only in-frame clones and misses some; the assay was immunoSEQ multiplex PCR. The table has about 96,000 clones, roughly nine tenths seen once. The TCR comes from a human donor who received an intestinal transplant. The material was unstimulated CD4+ T cells sorted from spleen or lymph node cells, obtained before intestinal transplant.

DNA of the CDR3: TGTGCCAGCAGCTTAGAGGGGATTCGGGCCTACGAGCAGTACTTC. Its protein product is CASSLEGIRAYEQYF. J is TRBJ2-7 and V is TRBV7-9; maybe TRBD1 (5 bases). Trimming shortened V by 1 base and J by 2 bases, and 12 bases separated the two germline ends. This CDR3 contains 15 residues. From germline, CDR1 is SEHNR and CDR2 FQNEAQ (reference sequence). Using reference TRBV7-9 and TRBJ2-7 for the parts outside the CDR3, the full variable domain is DTGVSQNPRHKITKRGQNVTFRCDPISEHNRLYWYRQTLGQGPEFLTYFQNEAQLEKSRLLSDRFSAERPKGSFSTLEIQRTEQGDSAMYLCASSLEGIRAYEQYFGPGTRLTVT.